This TCR beta chain was retrieved from a study of cytomegalovirus exposure and HLA in healthy donors. Looked up from germline, CDR1 is LGHNA and CDR2 is YSLEER. The CDR3 is 13 amino acids. V was trimmed by 4 bases and J by 8 bases, leaving 11 bases between them. With 60 Vbeta and 13 Jbeta primers, the PCR was carried out. Repertoires were generated with immunoSEQ multiplex PCR, while TCRdb's copy carries only in-frame clones and drops some. The sample yields 95,000 to 150,000 clones, roughly four fifths seen once. About this clone itself: Antigen unknown.

General study findings and limits: The authors later found TCR association rates varying by HLA locus, with DRB1 most and HLA-C fewest. Donor immune exposure was known only as CMV serostatus.

The origin of this receptor is a woman in her sixties in good health and CMV-seropositive. Sequencing used PBMCs. The chain joins TRBV4-3 to TRBJ1-4; D ambiguous. The CDR3 DNA reads TGCGCCAGCAGCCTGGCTGTGGGCGAAAAACTGTTTTTT. Translating it yields CASSLAVGEKLFF.